The clone carrying this T cell receptor beta chain was seen just once. This sample was taken from a study of blood T cell repertoires in COVID-19. The overall study: Nucleic acid was either cDNA or gDNA, and it came from T cells, B-cell-depleted T cells, or PBMCs.

The data were produced by immunoSEQ multiplex PCR, yet TCRdb's version contains in-frame clones alone and is incomplete. The sample shows about 130,000 clones, approximately 70% of them seen only once. The V end was cut by 4 bases, the J end by 3 bases, with 10 bases between. The CDR3 contains 13 residues. Germline values: CDR1 SQVTM, CDR2 ANQGSEA. This TCR was sampled from a woman aged 70-85 years with acute or convalescent COVID-19. The specimen sequenced was peripheral blood. V usage is TRBV29-1 and J usage is TRBJ1-5, with unresolved D. The CDR3 here is CSVVGEINQPQHF. CDR3 nucleotides: TGCAGCGTTGTCGGGGAGATCAATCAGCCCCAGCATTTT.